The table lists the clone carrying this T cell receptor (beta chain) with a few counts. MiXCR, applied by TCRdb to the 5' RACE reads, yields one record per CDR3 protein. The sample records 45,000 to 60,000 distinct CDR3 sequences, approximately 19% being singletons. The data belong to a study of chronic HIV infection and antiretroviral therapy. Germline V CDR1 and CDR2: SGDLS, YYNGEE. The CDR3 spans 16 residues. The V and J ends lost 3 bases and 3 bases respectively, with 16 bases between them. The sample consisted of peripheral blood. The sequence was collected from an adult who had HIV and had not received antiretroviral therapy, or was an uninfected healthy control (not recorded which). The gene calls are TRBV9 and TRBJ1-5, with TRBD1 as a possible D gene (5 bases). The DNA of the CDR3 is TGTGCCAGCAGCGAGCGAAGAGGGGTGGACAATCAGCCCCAGCATTTT. It translates to CASSERRGVDNQPQHF.